A selection of T cell receptor beta chains follows, all from one sample in a study of Tregs in tolerant kidney transplant recipients. The method was immunoSEQ multiplex PCR; TCRdb's version includes in-frame clones alone and lacks a portion of them. The data show tens of thousands of clones, 93% seen once. Source: CD4+ T cells from blood (PBMCs), taken 12 months after the transplant. These receptor sequences come from a human patient who received a combined kidney and bone marrow transplant. Some T cells may originate from the graft donor. CDR3s include the opening cysteine and the closing phenylalanine or tryptophan. A D gene is named only where the DNA matches it firmly. Size tells how often a clone was seen (once, few, many) or the class of an expanded clone, and some rows leave it out.

v_gene: TRBV30
d_gene: -
j_gene: TRBJ1-2
abundance: -
len: 15
CDR3nt: TGTGCCTGGAGTCAGGCATACAGCAACCCCTATGGCTACACCTTC
CDR3aa: CAWSQAYSNPYGYTF

v_gene: TRBV6-5
d_gene: TRBD1
j_gene: TRBJ2-2
abundance: -
len: 15
CDR3nt: TGTGCCAGCAGTTGGGACAGGGCGAACACCGGGGAGCTGTTTTTT
CDR3aa: CASSWDRANTGELFF

v_gene: TRBV6-5
d_gene: -
j_gene: TRBJ1-2
abundance: -
len: 14
CDR3nt: TGTGCCAGCCGAACACCCTCAGGTTTCAGTGGCTACACCTTC
CDR3aa: CASRTPSGFSGYTF

v_gene: TRBV5-6
d_gene: -
j_gene: TRBJ2-7
abundance: -
len: 14
CDR3nt: TGTGCCAGCAGCCTGCAGGGACACCCCTACGAGCAGTACTTC
CDR3aa: CASSLQGHPYEQYF

v_gene: TRBV2
d_gene: -
j_gene: TRBJ2-7
abundance: -
len: 14
CDR3nt: TGTGCCAGCAGTGATTCTATGGGCTCGTACGAGCAGTACTTC
CDR3aa: CASSDSMGSYEQYF

v_gene: TRBV19
d_gene: TRBD2
j_gene: TRBJ2-1
abundance: -
len: 16
CDR3nt: TGTGCCAGTAGTAGGGGGGGAGGCGGGATGACCTATGAGCAGTTCTTC
CDR3aa: CASSRGGGGMTYEQFF

v_gene: TRBV7-9
d_gene: TRBD2
j_gene: TRBJ2-5
abundance: -
len: 16
CDR3nt: TGTGCCAGCAGCCCCTGGGCTAGCGGGAGGCAAGAGACCCAGTACTTC
CDR3aa: CASSPWASGRQETQYF

v_gene: TRBV6-1
d_gene: -
j_gene: TRBJ2-2
abundance: -
len: 16
CDR3nt: TGTGCCAGCAGTGGCCACTCCGGGTTGGACACCGGGGAGCTGTTTTTT
CDR3aa: CASSGHSGLDTGELFF

v_gene: TRBV29-1
d_gene: -
j_gene: TRBJ2-3
abundance: -
len: 13
CDR3nt: TGCAGCGTTGAGGGGGCAGGGTCAGATACGCAGTATTTT
CDR3aa: CSVEGAGSDTQYF

v_gene: TRBV7-2
d_gene: TRBD1
j_gene: TRBJ2-7
abundance: -
len: 14
CDR3nt: TGTGCCAGCAGCCCGGGACAGGCTCGCTACGAGCAGTACTTC
CDR3aa: CASSPGQARYEQYF

v_gene: TRBV9
d_gene: TRBD1
j_gene: TRBJ2-7
abundance: once
len: 14
CDR3nt: TGTGCCAGCAGCGTCCCGGGACAGGGAAACAAGCAGTACTTC
CDR3aa: CASSVPGQGNKQYF

v_gene: TRBV9
d_gene: -
j_gene: TRBJ1-2
abundance: -
len: 15
CDR3nt: TGTGCCAGCAGCGTAGATGAGACATTTATCTATGGCTACACCTTC
CDR3aa: CASSVDETFIYGYTF

v_gene: TRBV7-3
d_gene: TRBD2
j_gene: TRBJ2-5
abundance: -
len: 15
CDR3nt: TGTGCCAGCAGCTTAGCTAGCGGGCTCCACGAGACCCAGTACTTC
CDR3aa: CASSLASGLHETQYF

v_gene: TRBV5-4
d_gene: -
j_gene: TRBJ2-7
abundance: -
len: 11
CDR3nt: TGTGCCAGCAAGGGAGGGGGCGAGCAGTACTTC
CDR3aa: CASKGGGEQYF

v_gene: TRBV27
d_gene: -
j_gene: TRBJ2-7
abundance: -
len: 14
CDR3nt: TGTGCCAGCAGTTTCGGCGGGAACCGCTACGAGCAGTACTTC
CDR3aa: CASSFGGNRYEQYF

v_gene: TRBV4-3
d_gene: TRBD2
j_gene: TRBJ2-7
abundance: -
len: 16
CDR3nt: TGCGCCAGCAGCCAAGATCTTGTAGCGGGAGAATACGAGCAGTACTTC
CDR3aa: CASSQDLVAGEYEQYF

v_gene: TRBV14
d_gene: -
j_gene: TRBJ1-6
abundance: once
len: 18
CDR3nt: TGTGCCAGCAGCCAAAGAGTGCAGGGGACGGTCTATAATTCACCCCTCCACTTT
CDR3aa: CASSQRVQGTVYNSPLHF

v_gene: TRBV11-3
d_gene: TRBD1
j_gene: TRBJ2-2
abundance: few
len: 14
CDR3nt: TGTGCCAGCAGCTGGCGACAGGGTAACGGGGAGCTGTTTTTT
CDR3aa: CASSWRQGNGELFF

v_gene: TRBV29-1
d_gene: -
j_gene: TRBJ1-1
abundance: -
len: 14
CDR3nt: TGCAGCGGTGGAGAGACCGGGTGGGACACTGAAGCTTTCTTT
CDR3aa: CSGGETGWDTEAFF

v_gene: TRBV29-1
d_gene: TRBD1
j_gene: TRBJ1-5
abundance: -
len: 13
CDR3nt: TGCAGCGTTGGACAGGGGCCAGGCCAGCCCCAGCATTTT
CDR3aa: CSVGQGPGQPQHF

v_gene: TRBV5-1
d_gene: -
j_gene: TRBJ1-1
abundance: few
len: 13
CDR3nt: TGCGCCAGCAGGTTACAGGGGAACACTGAAGCTTTCTTT
CDR3aa: CASRLQGNTEAFF

v_gene: TRBV5-1
d_gene: TRBD2
j_gene: TRBJ2-3
abundance: -
len: 15
CDR3nt: TGCGCCAGCAGCCAACTAGCGGGGGGGCGTGGTACGCAGTATTTT
CDR3aa: CASSQLAGGRGTQYF

v_gene: TRBV28
d_gene: -
j_gene: TRBJ1-6
abundance: -
len: 13
CDR3nt: TGTGCCAGCAGTTCCTACCTTAGTTCACCCCTCCACTTT
CDR3aa: CASSSYLSSPLHF

v_gene: TRBV6-6
d_gene: TRBD2
j_gene: TRBJ2-2
abundance: -
len: 16
CDR3nt: TGTGCCAGCAGTTACTTAGCGGGAGGGCCGTCCGGGGAGCTGTTTTTT
CDR3aa: CASSYLAGGPSGELFF

v_gene: TRBV19
d_gene: -
j_gene: TRBJ1-5
abundance: -
len: 16
CDR3nt: TGTGCCAGTAGTATAGAGGGTACAGGGAGTGAGTGGCCCCAGCATTTT
CDR3aa: CASSIEGTGSEWPQHF

v_gene: TRBV13
d_gene: -
j_gene: TRBJ2-7
abundance: -
len: 13
CDR3nt: TGTGCCAGCAAGTATACTCCCTCGATCGAGCAGTACTTC
CDR3aa: CASKYTPSIEQYF

v_gene: TRBV11-2
d_gene: -
j_gene: TRBJ1-1
abundance: -
len: 15
CDR3nt: TGTGCCAGCAGCCTACAAACCCAGGCTCCGACTGAAGCTTTCTTT
CDR3aa: CASSLQTQAPTEAFF

v_gene: TRBV7-2
d_gene: -
j_gene: TRBJ2-1
abundance: -
len: 14
CDR3nt: TGTGCCAGCAGCCCCCAAAGAAAGCAGGATGAGCAGTTCTTC
CDR3aa: CASSPQRKQDEQFF

v_gene: TRBV19
d_gene: -
j_gene: TRBJ2-7
abundance: -
len: 15
CDR3nt: TGTGCCAGTAGTACCGGTAGCGGATCTATCTACGAGCAGTACTTC
CDR3aa: CASSTGSGSIYEQYF

v_gene: TRBV7-3
d_gene: TRBD2
j_gene: TRBJ2-2
abundance: -
len: 17
CDR3nt: TGTGCCAGCAGCTTATCGTGGCTAGCGGGGGGAACCGGGGAGCTGTTTTTT
CDR3aa: CASSLSWLAGGTGELFF

v_gene: TRBV7-2
d_gene: -
j_gene: TRBJ1-5
abundance: -
len: 16
CDR3nt: TGTGCCAGCAGCCCAACCTTTATCCGAAGGGGGTGGCCCCAGCATTTT
CDR3aa: CASSPTFIRRGWPQHF

v_gene: TRBV30
d_gene: -
j_gene: TRBJ2-1
abundance: -
len: 8
CDR3nt: TGTGCATTAAATGAGCAGTTCTTC
CDR3aa: CALNEQFF

v_gene: TRBV7-3
d_gene: TRBD2
j_gene: TRBJ2-1
abundance: -
len: 13
CDR3nt: TGTGCCAGCAGCTGGACTGGGAGGGAGGAGCAGTTCTTC
CDR3aa: CASSWTGREEQFF

v_gene: TRBV11-3
d_gene: -
j_gene: TRBJ2-2
abundance: -
len: 17
CDR3nt: TGTGCCAGCAGCTTATTTTCGGGTAGCGCTAACACCGGGGAGCTGTTTTTT
CDR3aa: CASSLFSGSANTGELFF

v_gene: TRBV30
d_gene: -
j_gene: TRBJ1-1
abundance: once
len: 12
CDR3nt: TGTGCCTGGAGCCTGTTTCGCGGTGAAGCTTTCTTT
CDR3aa: CAWSLFRGEAFF

v_gene: TRBV9
d_gene: -
j_gene: TRBJ1-3
abundance: -
len: 16
CDR3nt: TGTGCCAGCAGCACTCACACAGGGCAATCGGGAAACACCATATATTTT
CDR3aa: CASSTHTGQSGNTIYF